This is a list of T cell receptor beta chains from one sample in a study of post-analysis software for immune sequencing data. TCRdb ran MiXCR on the PCR reads and lists one entry per CDR3 protein. This table has about 770,000 distinct CDR3 sequences, around 42% appearing once. Sequencing was carried out using blood. All receptors derive from a girl aged 10 to 17 with multiple sclerosis. Both conserved end residues are part of each CDR3. The order of the fields is J gene, clone size, V gene, CDR3 length, D gene, CDR3 protein, CDR3 DNA. A D gene is named only where the DNA matches it firmly. Part of the rows lack a size; the others show once, few, many or a class for expanded clones.

j_gene: TRBJ2-1; abundance: NA; v_gene: TRBV7-2; len: 14; d_gene: NA; CDR3aa: CASSLARHSGEQFF; CDR3nt: TGTGCCAGCAGCTTAGCGCGTCACTCTGGTGAGCAGTTCTTC
j_gene: TRBJ2-7; abundance: few; v_gene: TRBV6-4; len: 16; d_gene: NA; CDR3aa: CASSDSDSKGAYEQYF; CDR3nt: TGTGCCAGCAGTGACTCGGACAGTAAAGGGGCCTACGAGCAGTACTTC
j_gene: TRBJ1-4; abundance: NA; v_gene: TRBV29-1; len: 13; d_gene: NA; CDR3aa: CSGQSATNEKLFF; CDR3nt: TGCAGCGGGCAGAGTGCAACTAATGAAAAACTGTTTTTT
j_gene: TRBJ2-7; abundance: NA; v_gene: TRBV2; len: 13; d_gene: NA; CDR3aa: CASSDSGPYEQYF; CDR3nt: TGTGCCAGCAGTGACAGCGGACCCTACGAGCAGTACTTC
j_gene: TRBJ2-7; abundance: few; v_gene: TRBV7-2; len: 16; d_gene: TRBD1; CDR3aa: CASSLVTGQGGYEQYF; CDR3nt: TGTGCCAGCAGCTTAGTAACTGGACAGGGGGGTTACGAGCAGTACTTC
j_gene: TRBJ1-5; abundance: NA; v_gene: TRBV5-6; len: 14; d_gene: NA; CDR3aa: CASSLGPSRGEQHF; CDR3nt: TGTGCCAGCAGCTTGGGCCCCTCCAGGGGCGAGCAGCATTTT
j_gene: TRBJ2-5; abundance: few; v_gene: TRBV28; len: 17; d_gene: NA; CDR3aa: CASSLSGMRGLQETQYF; CDR3nt: TGTGCCAGCAGTTTATCGGGTATGAGGGGACTTCAAGAGACCCAGTACTTC
j_gene: TRBJ1-1; abundance: NA; v_gene: TRBV7-9; len: 13; d_gene: TRBD1; CDR3aa: CASSFDGQGNAFF; CDR3nt: TGTGCCAGCAGTTTCGACGGACAGGGGAACGCTTTCTTT
j_gene: TRBJ2-7; abundance: few; v_gene: TRBV4-1; len: 17; d_gene: TRBD1; CDR3aa: CASSQGPPTGTDYEQYF; CDR3nt: TGCGCCAGCAGCCAGGGACCCCCGACAGGGACAGACTACGAGCAGTACTTC
j_gene: TRBJ2-3; abundance: NA; v_gene: TRBV20-1; len: 16; d_gene: TRBD2; CDR3aa: CSASGVAGGLADTQYF; CDR3nt: TGCAGTGCTAGTGGGGTAGCGGGAGGGTTGGCAGATACGCAGTATTTT
j_gene: TRBJ1-4; abundance: NA; v_gene: TRBV29-1; len: 14; d_gene: NA; CDR3aa: CSVGSGGFREKLFF; CDR3nt: TGCAGCGTTGGGTCCGGGGGGTTCCGTGAAAAACTGTTTTTT
j_gene: TRBJ2-5; abundance: NA; v_gene: TRBV6-6; len: 14; d_gene: NA; CDR3aa: CASSYSEGQQTQYF; CDR3nt: TGTGCCAGCAGTTACTCGGAAGGGCAGCAGACCCAGTACTTC
j_gene: TRBJ2-7; abundance: NA; v_gene: TRBV7-9; len: 13; d_gene: NA; CDR3aa: CASSLVWAHEQYF; CDR3nt: TGTGCCAGCAGCTTAGTGTGGGCCCACGAGCAGTACTTC
j_gene: TRBJ1-4; abundance: NA; v_gene: TRBV7-2; len: 14; d_gene: NA; CDR3aa: CASSLVFKAEKLFF; CDR3nt: TGTGCCAGCAGCTTAGTATTCAAAGCGGAAAAACTGTTTTTT
j_gene: TRBJ2-4; abundance: few; v_gene: TRBV5-1; len: 15; d_gene: TRBD1; CDR3aa: CASSLGTGGENIQYF; CDR3nt: TGCGCCAGCAGCTTGGGGACAGGGGGCGAAAACATTCAGTACTTC
j_gene: TRBJ1-2; abundance: NA; v_gene: TRBV12-3/TRBV12-4; len: 16; d_gene: NA; CDR3aa: CASSLGDLQPLYGYTF; CDR3nt: TGTGCCAGCAGTTTAGGGGACCTCCAGCCCTTGTATGGCTACACCTTC
j_gene: TRBJ1-1; abundance: NA; v_gene: TRBV13; len: 16; d_gene: NA; CDR3aa: CASSLGSRTRVSEAFF; CDR3nt: TGTGCCAGCAGCTTAGGCTCCAGGACCAGGGTATCTGAAGCTTTCTTT
j_gene: TRBJ1-2; abundance: NA; v_gene: TRBV7-2; len: 15; d_gene: TRBD1; CDR3aa: CASSPGGAGRDGYTF; CDR3nt: TGTGCCAGCAGCCCAGGGGGCGCAGGGCGGGATGGCTACACCTTC